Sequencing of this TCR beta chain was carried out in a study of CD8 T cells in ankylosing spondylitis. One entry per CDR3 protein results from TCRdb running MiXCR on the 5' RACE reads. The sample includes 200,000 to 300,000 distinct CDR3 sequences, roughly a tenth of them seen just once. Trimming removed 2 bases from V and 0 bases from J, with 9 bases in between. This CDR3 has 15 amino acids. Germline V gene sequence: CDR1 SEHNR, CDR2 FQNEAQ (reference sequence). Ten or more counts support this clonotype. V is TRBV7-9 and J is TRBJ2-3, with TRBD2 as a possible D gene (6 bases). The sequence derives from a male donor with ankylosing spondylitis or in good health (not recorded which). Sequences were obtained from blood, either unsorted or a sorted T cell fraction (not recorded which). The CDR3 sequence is CASSLLAKSTDTQYF. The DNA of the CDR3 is TGTGCCAGCAGCTTACTAGCGAAAAGCACAGATACGCAGTATTTT.